Presented here are 27 T cell receptor beta chains from one specimen sequenced in a study of neurological immune-mediated disorders. Time point noted: longitudinal time-point 3. TCRdb analysed the 5' RACE reads with MiXCR anew, one entry per CDR3 protein. The table has roughly 45,000 distinct CDR3 sequences, 13% seen once. The sample comprised PBMCs. Receptors were obtained from a man in his thirties or forties in good health.

This clonotype was picked up a small number of times. The chain joins TRBV7-2 to TRBJ2-5; D unresolved. The CDR3 length is 13 residues. Trimming removed 5 bases at V and 4 bases at J, with 11 bases between. Germline V gene lookup returns CDR1 SGHTA and CDR2 FQGNSA. As DNA, the CDR3 is TGTGCCAGCAGCCCGACGGTGGGAGAGACCCAGTACTTC. Encoded protein: CASSPTVGETQYF. Full variable domain (remainder filled in from reference TRBV7-2 and TRBJ2-5): GAGVSQSPSNKVTEKGKDVELRCDPISGHTALYWYRQSLGQGLEFLIYFQGNSAPDKSGLPSDRFSAERTGGSVSTLTIQRTQQEDSAVYLCASSPTVGETQYFGPGTRLLVL.

Many counts were recorded for this clonotype. This chain links TRBV28 with TRBJ2-7; 9 nucleotides line up with TRBD2. The CDR3 contains 13 residues. With 6 bases clipped from V and 5 bases from J, the junction kept 5 bases outside the gene matches. CDR1 is MDHEN, CDR2 SYDVKM, per germline. CDR3: CASRPSGTNEQYF. CDR3 DNA: TGTGCCAGCAGGCCTAGCGGGACCAACGAGCAGTACTTC.

This clonotype was counted many times. This chain links TRBV7-2 with TRBJ2-3; D remains ambiguous. CDR1 is SGHTA and CDR2 is FQGNSA in the germline V gene. V was pared by 5 bases and J by 4 bases, with 10 bases between. The CDR3 consists of 13 residues. The CDR3 here is CASSPRFPDTQYF. CDR3 DNA sequence: TGTGCCAGCAGCCCCCGATTCCCAGATACGCAGTATTTT.

This clonotype was seen many times. This chain links TRBV28 with TRBJ2-7; D not resolved. The germline V gene encodes CDR1 MDHEN and CDR2 SYDVKM. V lost 2 bases and J 4 bases, leaving 6 bases between the germline ends. The CDR3 consists of 12 residues. In nucleotides, the CDR3 is TGTGCCAGCAGTTTAGGGCTTTACGAGCAGTACTTC. Protein product: CASSLGLYEQYF.

This clonotype was counted ten times or more. The rearrangement joins TRBV11-1 to TRBJ1-1, with D possibly matching TRBD1 (5 bases). The germline gives CDR1 SGHAT, CDR2 FQDESV (reference sequence). V was pared by 4 bases and J by 4 bases, with 16 bases between. CDR3 length: 15 residues. The CDR3 region has the DNA TGTGCCAGCAGCTCCTGGGGGGACTCGGGCACTGAAGCTTTCTTT. Translating it yields CASSSWGDSGTEAFF.

Ten or more counts support this clonotype. The chain recombines TRBV7-9 with TRBJ2-2; TRBD1 might be the D (5 bases). The CDR3 is 17 residues long. CDR1 is SEHNR and CDR2 is FQNEAQ in the germline V gene (reference sequence). V lost 2 bases to trimming and J lost 2 bases, with 15 bases between them. For the CDR3, the DNA is TGTGCCAGCAGCTTACATCTTGGCAGGGTCAACACCGGGGAGCTGTTTTTT. It translates to CASSLHLGRVNTGELFF.

This clonotype was observed many times. J is TRBJ2-6 and V is TRBV20-1; tentative D call: TRBD1 (6 bases). Germline V gene sequence: CDR1 DFQATT, CDR2 SNEGSKA (reference sequence). The CDR3 extends over 15 amino acids. V lost 4 bases, J lost 0 bases, and 10 bases lay in between. The CDR3 protein is CSATEDSSGANVLTF. DNA of the CDR3: TGCAGTGCTACCGAGGACAGCTCTGGGGCCAACGTCCTGACTTTC.

The sample holds many counts of this clonotype. This sequence joins TRBV5-1 and TRBJ1-2, with D unclear. The germline CDR1 and CDR2 sequences are SGHRS and YFSETQ. The CDR3 is 13 residues long. V was clipped by 3 bases and J by 8 bases, with 14 bases between them. The CDR3 protein is CASSWRDDGGYTF. The CDR3 nucleotides read TGCGCCAGCAGCTGGCGCGATGATGGGGGCTACACCTTC.

This clonotype was seen at least ten times. The chain joins TRBV6-5 to TRBJ2-2; 9 bases are a match to TRBD1. Germline trimming cut 6 bases from V and 1 base from J; bases unmatched to any gene: 3. Germline V gene sequence: CDR1 MNHEY, CDR2 SVGAGI. This CDR3 region has 15 residues. The CDR3 is CASSLGQGNTGELFF. CDR3 nucleotides: TGTGCCAGCAGCCTGGGACAGGGGAACACCGGGGAGCTGTTTTTT.

This clonotype was seen at least ten times. This sequence joins TRBV6-6 and TRBJ2-2; no firm D call. CDR1 is MNHNY, CDR2 SVGAGI, per germline (reference sequence). Trimming stripped 6 bases from V and 8 bases from J, with 19 bases between. CDR3 size: 15 residues. CDR3 in amino acids: CASSPAQAAVGELFF. The CDR3 DNA sequence: TGTGCCAGCAGCCCGGCCCAGGCTGCAGTGGGGGAGCTGTTTTTT.

The table lists this clonotype with many counts. This chain uses TRBV7-2 with TRBJ2-2; D unclear. V was pared by 5 bases and J by 4 bases, with 11 bases between. This CDR3 region has 14 residues. Germline CDR1 and CDR2: SGHTA and FQGNSA. The chain's CDR3 is CASSTNGVTGELFF. The CDR3 DNA sequence: TGTGCCAGCAGCACCAATGGCGTCACCGGGGAGCTGTTTTTT.

This clonotype has ten or more counts. A read error may produce the germline difference seen at one junction end. The V gene is TRBV7-2, the J gene TRBJ2-7; tentatively, D is TRBD1 or TRBD2 (6 bases each). Germline V lookup: CDR1 SGHTA, CDR2 FQGNSA. This CDR3 contains 12 residues. The DNA for the CDR3 is TGTGCCAGCAGCTTAGTAGGGGGGAGTCAACACTTC. Its translation is CASSLVGGSQHF.

This clonotype was detected ten times or more. V is TRBV20-1 and J is TRBJ2-1, with D perhaps being TRBD1 or TRBD2 (5 bases each). V was cut by 2 bases and J by 9 bases, with 17 bases left in between. The CDR3 sequence is 14 residues long. Germline-derived CDR1 and CDR2 are DFQATT and SNEGSKA (reference sequence). DNA of the CDR3: TGCAGTGCTAGATCGGGACCCGGGCACCGTGAGCAGTTCTTC. Translated: CSARSGPGHREQFF.

This clonotype was counted many times. V usage is TRBV7-6 and J usage is TRBJ1-3; D is unclear. V lost 1 base to trimming and J lost 8 bases, with 15 bases between them. This CDR3 is built from 15 residues. Per the germline V gene, CDR1 is SGHVS and CDR2 is FNYEAQ. The CDR3 loop is CASSLVAWEEDTIYF. In nucleotides, the CDR3 is TGTGCCAGCAGCTTAGTAGCCTGGGAGGAGGACACCATATATTTT.

There are many counts of this clonotype. V and J are TRBV20-1 and TRBJ2-7; 8 bases line up with TRBD1. Germline CDR1 reads DFQATT; CDR2 reads SNEGSKA (reference sequence). Trimming cost V 3 bases and J 2 bases; bases outside gene matches: 9. This CDR3 region has 15 residues. The CDR3 DNA reads as TGCAGTGCTAGGCCGACAGGGGCAGTAACCTACGAGCAGTACTTC. Its translation: CSARPTGAVTYEQYF.

At least ten counts were recorded for this clonotype. The rearrangement uses TRBV21-1 and TRBJ2-7; the D call TRBD1 from the table was never checked on the DNA. TRBV21-1 is described as a pseudogene. The CDR3 runs to 15 residues. CDR3 DNA: TGTGCCAGCAGCGGACGGGACAGGGGGCTCAACGAGCAGTACTTC. Translation: CASSGRDRGLNEQYF.

This clonotype was detected ten times or more. The chain joins TRBV5-1 to TRBJ2-7; no clear D gene. Per germline, CDR1 SGHRS and CDR2 YFSETQ. Trimming cost V 4 bases and J 6 bases, with 11 bases left between them. This CDR3 is 12 amino acids long. The CDR3, as DNA: TGCGCCAGCAGCCCCGCGTCGAGCGAGCAGTACTTC. Amino acid sequence: CASSPASSEQYF.

This clonotype was detected ten times or more. The V and J genes are TRBV7-2 and TRBJ2-6; D gene unclear. Germline CDR1 reads SGHTA; CDR2 reads FQGNSA. V shed 5 bases and J shed 0 bases, with 11 bases lying between them. The CDR3 length is 16 residues. Written as DNA, the CDR3 is TGTGCCAGCAGCCCGGCAATTGGCTCTGGGGCCAACGTCCTGACTTTC. Amino acids: CASSPAIGSGANVLTF.

This clonotype was recorded many times. The rearrangement joins TRBV5-6 to TRBJ2-3; 8 bases agree with TRBD2. J gave up 1 base and V 0 bases, and 1 base lay outside the gene matches. CDR1 and CDR2 from the germline V gene are SGHDT and YYEEEE. The CDR3 spans 15 residues. The DNA of the CDR3 is TGTGCCAGCAGCTTGGCACTAGCGGGCACAGATACGCAGTATTTT. Protein product: CASSLALAGTDTQYF.

This clonotype was picked up many times. The rearrangement uses TRBV10-3 and TRBJ2-1; 7 bases align to TRBD2. CDR1 and CDR2 (germline): ENHRY, SYGVKD. J gave up 5 bases and V 7 bases, and 5 bases lay outside the gene matches. The CDR3 extends over 13 amino acids. The CDR3 here is CAIMPSGDNEQFF. The CDR3 region has the DNA TGTGCCATCATGCCTAGCGGAGACAATGAGCAGTTCTTC.

This clonotype was observed many times. The J gene is TRBJ2-3, the V gene TRBV5-1; D unresolved. Germline values: CDR1 SGHRS, CDR2 YFSETQ. Trimming shortened V by 3 bases and J by 0 bases, and 8 bases separated the two germline ends. The CDR3 loop spans 14 amino acids. The CDR3 reads CASSSPWSTDTQYF. CDR3 DNA sequence: TGCGCCAGCAGCTCGCCCTGGAGCACAGATACGCAGTATTTT.

This clonotype has a single count. The genes are TRBV27 and TRBJ1-2; D is possibly TRBD1 (5 bases). Germline CDR1 and CDR2: MNHEY and SMNVEV (reference sequence). The CDR3 consists of 12 residues. V dropped 3 bases and J dropped 6 bases, with 8 bases sitting between them. CDR3: CASSFKTDGYTF. In DNA form, the CDR3 reads TGTGCCAGCAGTTTCAAGACAGATGGCTACACCTTC.

The chain joins TRBV15 to TRBJ2-5, with a weak D call TRBD1 (6 bases). This CDR3 is built from 15 residues. From germline, CDR1 is LNHNV and CDR2 YYDKDF (reference sequence). The V end lost 3 bases, the J end lost 0 bases, and 11 bases lay between the germline ends. CDR3 sequence reads: CATSSPNRDQETQYF. DNA of the CDR3: TGTGCCACCAGCAGTCCCAACAGGGACCAAGAGACCCAGTACTTC.

This clonotype was counted ten times or more. The chain combines TRBV3-1 with TRBJ2-5, with TRBD1 identical over 8 bases. V dropped 4 bases and J dropped 0; count of bases not matched to a gene: 4. The CDR3 is 15 amino acids. Germline V gene lookup returns CDR1 LGHDT and CDR2 YNNKEL (reference sequence). CDR3 nucleotide sequence: TGTGCCAGCAGCCCCGGACAGGGAGACCAAGAGACCCAGTACTTC. Translating it yields CASSPGQGDQETQYF.

A word on this clonotype: One end of the junction is discordant with germline, which a read error may explain. The chain uses TRBV5-6 and TRBJ2-7; D is ambiguous. The CDR3 loop spans 11 amino acids. Germline V gene data show CDR1 as SGHDT and CDR2 as YYEEEE. CDR3 bases: TGTGCCAGCAGCCGGAATTACGAGAAGTACTTC. It encodes CASSRNYEKYF.

This sequence joins TRBV20-1 and TRBJ2-5; no definite D call. Deletions cut 0 bases from V and 2 bases from J, with 7 bases between. Per germline, CDR1 DFQATT and CDR2 SNEGSKA (reference sequence). The length of the CDR3 is 13 residues. The CDR3 is CSAREISQETQYF. Here the CDR3 DNA reads TGCAGTGCTAGAGAGATTTCTCAAGAGACCCAGTACTTC.

This clonotype was recorded many times. V and J are TRBV12-3 or TRBV12-4 and TRBJ2-7; D perhaps matches TRBD2 (5 bases). The CDR3 spans 13 residues. V was clipped by 7 bases and J by 0 bases, with 10 bases between them. CDR3 DNA sequence: TGTGCCAGCATGAGCGGTAGCTCCTACGAGCAGTACTTC. It yields the protein CASMSGSSYEQYF.